Each of the 17 T cell receptor beta chains below was sequenced from the same sample in a study of cytomegalovirus exposure and HLA in healthy donors. 60 Vbeta and 13 Jbeta primers were used in PCR. Some clones are missing from TCRdb's copy, which holds only in-frame ones; the method was immunoSEQ multiplex PCR. The data contain 160,000 or so clones, roughly three quarters of them singletons. Specimen: PBMCs. Every receptor here comes from a man aged 18 to 35 in good health and CMV-seropositive.

The V call is TRBV12-5, the J call TRBJ1-5; weak D call: TRBD1 (5 bases). Trimming took off 1 base at V and 6 bases at J, with 16 bases between the two ends. The CDR3 loop spans 16 amino acids. Per germline, CDR1 LGHNT and CDR2 FRNRAP. The CDR3 DNA follows: TGTGCTAGTGGTTTGGGACCACGGGGGGGGACTCAGCCCCAGCATTTT. Translated, it gives CASGLGPRGGTQPQHF.

A word on this clone: The junction does not match germline at one end; this may be a read error. In the same sample, other DNA sequences code for this CDR3. The rearrangement links TRBV7-9 to TRBJ1-5; D is undetermined. The CDR3 loop spans 14 amino acids. The germline CDR1 and CDR2 sequences are SEHNR and FQNEAQ (reference sequence). The DNA of the CDR3 is TGCGCCAGCAGCCCGGGAGATCTTAATCAGCCCCAGCATTTT. It translates to CASSPGDLNQPQHF.

This chain joins TRBV6-5 and TRBJ2-1; the match to TRBD2 covers 7 bases. Germline V gene sequence: CDR1 MNHEY, CDR2 SVGAGI. Trimming cost V 6 bases and J 13 bases; bases outside gene matches: 12. CDR3 length: 13 residues. CDR3 residues: CASRSRDYVYQFF. For the CDR3, the DNA is TGTGCCAGCAGGAGCCGGGACTATGTTTATCAGTTCTTC.

The gene calls are TRBV6-6 and TRBJ1-4; TRBD1 agrees at 8 bases. V was pared by 5 bases and J by 14 bases, with 7 bases of the junction left unmatched. The CDR3 is 12 residues long. In germline, CDR1 is MNHNY, CDR2 SVGAGI (reference sequence). The CDR3 nucleotides are TGTGCCAGCAGTCCGAGGACAGGGTCTCTGTTTTTT. Translating it yields CASSPRTGSLFF.

V and J are TRBV7-9 and TRBJ2-5; no firm D call. CDR1 is SEHNR and CDR2 is FQNEAQ in the germline V gene (reference sequence). This CDR3 contains 15 residues. The V gene lost 5 bases and the J gene lost 1 base, with 14 bases spanning the gap. In DNA form, the CDR3 reads TGTGCCAGCAGCCCTAACGGGTACTTCCAAGAGACCCAGTACTTC. This translates into CASSPNGYFQETQYF. Complete variable domain (other parts from reference TRBV7-9 and TRBJ2-5): DTGVSQNPRHKITKRGQNVTFRCDPISEHNRLYWYRQTLGQGPEFLTYFQNEAQLEKSRLLSDRFSAERPKGSFSTLEIQRTEQGDSAMYLCASSPNGYFQETQYFGPGTRLLVL.

The rearrangement links TRBV7-2 to TRBJ1-6; possible D gene TRBD1, 5 bases. CDR3 length equals 15 residues. Germline-derived CDR1 and CDR2 are SGHTA and FQGNSA. V shed 5 bases and J shed 4 bases, with 12 bases lying between them. CDR3 sequence reads: CASSPPGEYNSPLHF. As DNA, the CDR3 is TGTGCCAGCAGCCCGCCGGGGGAGTATAATTCACCCCTCCACTTT.

V is TRBV10-3 and J is TRBJ2-7; possible D gene TRBD1, 5 bases. V dropped 4 bases and J dropped 0 bases, with 13 bases sitting between them. CDR1 and CDR2 from the germline V gene are ENHRY and SYGVKD. The CDR3 spans 15 residues. The CDR3 protein is CAISADTESSYEQYF. Written as DNA, the CDR3 is TGTGCCATCAGTGCGGACACAGAGAGCTCCTACGAGCAGTACTTC.

This chain links TRBV29-1 with TRBJ1-1; D remains unclear. Trimming stripped 6 bases from V and 2 bases from J, with 13 bases between. The length of the CDR3 is 13 residues. Germline V CDR1 and CDR2: SQVTM, ANQGSEA. This CDR3 reads CSVSTLGNTEAFF. DNA for the CDR3: TGCAGCGTCTCTACATTGGGCAACACTGAAGCTTTCTTT.

The table lists this clone with a few counts. The V and J genes are TRBV18 and TRBJ1-4; 9 positions match TRBD1. The CDR3 is 17 residues long. Trimming cost V 4 bases and J 0 bases; bases outside gene matches: 6. Germline assignment: CDR1 KGHSH and CDR2 LQKENI. This CDR3 reads CASSQQGAYATNEKLFF. In DNA, the CDR3 is TGTGCCAGCTCACAACAGGGGGCCTACGCAACTAATGAAAAACTGTTTTTT.

Here the CDR3 reads CASSQVGAGGPTDTQYF. CDR3 in DNA: TGTGCCAGCAGCCAAGTGGGGGCCGGGGGGCCCACAGATACGCAGTATTTT. This chain connects TRBV4-2 to TRBJ2-3, with D perhaps TRBD2 (7 bases). This CDR3 contains 17 residues. The germline V and J ends were trimmed by 1 base and 2 bases, with 16 bases remaining between them. Per germline, CDR1 LGHNA and CDR2 YNFKEQ.

The chain couples TRBV12-5 to TRBJ2-2; 10 nucleotides match TRBD2. This CDR3 contains 16 residues. V lost 2 bases to trimming and J lost 5 bases; unmatched junction nucleotides: 5. From germline, CDR1 is LGHNT and CDR2 FRNRAP. CDR3 DNA: TGTGCTAGTGGTTTGAGGCTAGCGGGAGATACCGGGGAGCTGTTTTTT. This encodes CASGLRLAGDTGELFF.

This chain uses TRBV9 with TRBJ1-3; D is perhaps TRBD1 (5 bases). CDR3 length: 15 amino acids. Trimming pared 1 base from V and 3 bases from J, leaving 11 bases between. The germline V gene has CDR1 SGDLS and CDR2 YYNGEE. This CDR3 reads CASSVRQGGGNTIYF. CDR3 sequence (DNA): TGTGCCAGCAGCGTACGGCAGGGAGGTGGAAACACCATATATTTT.

The chain is built from TRBV5-4 and TRBJ2-5; D may be TRBD1 (6 bases). The CDR3 length is 14 residues. Germline V gene data show CDR1 as SGHNT and CDR2 as YYREEE (reference sequence). V was clipped by 2 bases and J by 3 bases, with 11 bases between them. CDR3 residues: CASSLPNREETQYF. Written as DNA, the CDR3 is TGTGCCAGCAGCTTACCCAACAGGGAAGAGACCCAGTACTTC.

This clone was counted only a few times. The chain has TRBV9 and TRBJ2-3, with a possible D match to TRBD2 (6 bases). Trimming removed 0 bases at V and 11 bases at J, with 13 bases between. Germline values: CDR1 SGDLS, CDR2 YYNGEE. This CDR3 region has 13 residues. The chain's CDR3 is CASSVATTREQYF. CDR3 bases: TGTGCCAGCAGCGTAGCTACGACTAGGGAGCAGTATTTT.

The J gene is TRBJ1-1, the V gene TRBV9, with D tentatively TRBD1 (5 bases). Germline-derived CDR1 and CDR2 are SGDLS and YYNGEE. Trimming stripped 3 bases from V and 1 base from J, with 13 bases between. This CDR3 region has 15 residues. The CDR3 DNA follows: TGTGCCAGCAGCGCCCGCAGGGCGAAGAACACTGAAGCTTTCTTT. Translation gives CASSARRAKNTEAFF.

The chain uses TRBV2 and TRBJ2-3; 9 bases line up with TRBD1. Germline loops: CDR1 SNHLY, CDR2 FYNNEI. The CDR3 length is 15 residues. V was clipped by 4 bases and J by 3 bases; unmatched bases: 5. The CDR3 DNA follows: TGTGCCAGCAGTGGGGGACAGGGAAGGACAGATACGCAGTATTTT. It codes for CASSGGQGRTDTQYF.

The chain is built from TRBV6-5 and TRBJ1-1, with TRBD1 as a possible D gene (6 bases). The V gene lost 0 bases and the J gene lost 4 bases, with 12 bases spanning the gap. The CDR3 sequence is 15 residues long. The germline CDR1 and CDR2 sequences are MNHEY and SVGAGI. CDR3 region: CASSYSREGGTEAFF. CDR3 DNA: TGTGCCAGCAGTTACTCCCGGGAGGGGGGCACTGAAGCTTTCTTT.